The 19 T cell receptor beta chains given below trace back to one sample, sequenced in a study of T cells in Graves' hyperthyroidism and ophthalmopathy. From RNA transcripts, TCR beta CDR3 regions were amplified. When the TCR CDR3 underwent first-round RT-PCR, the HTBI primer set was used. TCRdb analysed the multiplex PCR reads with MiXCR anew, one entry per CDR3 protein. The table lists more than 500,000 distinct CDR3 sequences, roughly 15% of them singletons. Sequencing was done on a sample of blood. These receptors came from a woman under 40 with Graves' ophthalmopathy.

This chain joins TRBV7-2 and TRBJ1-4; 11 bases fit TRBD1. This CDR3 comprises 14 residues. With 5 bases clipped from V and 8 bases from J, the junction kept 4 bases outside the gene matches. The V gene's germline CDR1 is SGHTA and CDR2 FQGNSA. CDR3 residues: CASSRTGGAEKLFF. The CDR3 nucleotides read TGTGCCAGCAGCCGGACAGGGGGCGCGGAAAAACTGTTTTTT.

This clonotype was seen at least ten times. The rearrangement uses TRBV18 and TRBJ1-1; D uncertain. The V end lost 6 bases, the J end lost 1 base, and 15 bases lay between the germline ends. The CDR3 extends over 15 amino acids. In germline, CDR1 is KGHSH, CDR2 LQKENI. The CDR3 nucleotides read TGTGCCAGCTCCCTCACCCGCACCGAGAACACTGAAGCTTTCTTT. This gives the protein CASSLTRTENTEAFF.

A few counts support this clonotype. The chain couples TRBV14 to TRBJ2-5; D tentatively fits TRBD1 or TRBD2 (5 bases each). This CDR3 spans 15 amino acids. The V gene lost 0 bases and the J gene lost 5 bases, with 13 bases spanning the gap. The germline CDR1 and CDR2 sequences are SGHDN and FVKESK. DNA of the CDR3: TGTGCCAGCAGCCAAGATAGGGGTGGCGGGGAGACCCAGTACTTC. This sequence encodes CASSQDRGGGETQYF. The complete variable domain, with remaining parts taken from reference TRBV14 and TRBJ2-5, reads EAGVTQFPSHSVIEKGQTVTLRCDPISGHDNLYWYRRVMGKEIKFLLHFVKESKQDESGMPNNRFLAERTGGTYSTLKVQPAELEDSGVYFCASSQDRGGGETQYFGPGTRLLVL.

The chain is built from TRBV7-3 and TRBJ2-4, with D perhaps TRBD2 (6 bases). Germline V gene lookup returns CDR1 SGHTA and CDR2 FQGTGA. Trimming pared 5 bases from V and 6 bases from J, leaving 14 bases between. CDR3 length: 14 amino acids. The CDR3 protein is CASSLGGPTNIQYF. The CDR3 bases are TGTGCCAGCAGCCTAGGAGGGCCGACAAACATTCAGTACTTC.

This rearrangement joins TRBV9 to TRBJ1-5, with 8 bases fitting TRBD1. This CDR3 has 14 amino acids. Germline CDR1 SGDLS, CDR2 YYNGEE. V was clipped by 5 bases and J by 7 bases; unmatched bases: 8. The CDR3 DNA is TGTGCCAGCAGTTCTGACAGGGGCGGCCAGCCCCAGCATTTT. Its protein is CASSSDRGGQPQHF.

This clonotype has a count of ten or more. The chain uses TRBV12-5 and TRBJ1-2, with D possibly matching TRBD1 (5 bases). CDR3 size: 16 residues. V gave up 1 base and J gave up 2 bases, with 14 bases separating them. Germline-derived CDR1 and CDR2 are LGHNT and FRNRAP. CDR3 DNA: TGTGCTAGTGGTTTGGATGGCTTGGACATGAACTATGGCTACACCTTC. Protein: CASGLDGLDMNYGYTF.

This clonotype was counted ten times or more. The DNA is left out, because the CDR3 cannot be placed on it with certainty; the CDR3 is given as TCRdb lists it. The V and J genes are TRBV27 and TRBJ1-1. The CDR3 adds up to 12 amino acids, both ends counted. The germline V gene has CDR1 MNHEY and CDR2 SMNVEV (reference sequence). The CDR3 spells CASSSSPAEAFF.

This clonotype has at least ten counts. The chain carries TRBV11-1 and TRBJ2-2; D may match TRBD1 or TRBD2 (6 bases each). Germline V CDR1 and CDR2: SGHAT, FQDESV (reference sequence). V shed 5 bases and J shed 4 bases, with 17 bases lying between them. The CDR3 spans 16 residues. CDR3 sequence: CASSPLGGRSTGELFF. CDR3 bases: TGTGCCAGCAGCCCCCTTGGGGGGCGGAGCACCGGGGAGCTGTTTTTT.

This clonotype was detected ten times or more. The genes are TRBV7-2 and TRBJ1-4; no reliable D call. Trimming shortened V by 1 base and J by 8 bases, and 11 bases separated the two germline ends. The germline gives CDR1 SGHTA, CDR2 FQGNSA. The CDR3 contains 14 residues. Here the CDR3 reads CASSLGPGWEKLFF. The CDR3 bases are TGTGCCAGCAGCTTAGGTCCCGGGTGGGAAAAACTGTTTTTT.

There are many counts of this clonotype. V and J are TRBV2 and TRBJ2-7, with D tentatively TRBD1 or TRBD2 (6 bases each). V dropped 7 bases and J dropped 6 bases, with 19 bases sitting between them. The CDR3 spans 14 residues. The germline V gene encodes CDR1 SNHLY and CDR2 FYNNEI. The CDR3 is CASIKGEATGEQYF. CDR3 DNA: TGTGCCAGCATTAAGGGGGAGGCTACAGGCGAGCAGTACTTC. The variable domain in full, completed from reference TRBV2 and TRBJ2-7, reads EPEVTQTPSHQVTQMGQEVILRCVPISNHLYFYWYRQILGQKVEFLVSFYNNEISEKSEIFDDQFSVERPDGSNFTLKIRSTKLEDSAMYFCASIKGEATGEQYFGPGTRLTVT.

The chain links TRBV7-9 to TRBJ1-4, with 8 bases identical to TRBD1. This CDR3 has 17 residues. Germline-derived CDR1 and CDR2 are SEHNR and FQNEAQ (reference sequence). The V and J ends lost 2 bases and 3 bases, in that order; junction bases with no gene match: 8. CDR3 in amino acids: CASSLFRTGRANEKLFF. The CDR3 nucleotides read TGTGCCAGCAGCTTATTCCGGACAGGGCGGGCTAATGAAAAACTGTTTTTT.

Many counts were recorded for this clonotype. The gene calls are TRBV28 and TRBJ1-2, with D perhaps matching TRBD1 (5 bases). From germline, CDR1 is MDHEN and CDR2 SYDVKM. The CDR3 runs to 13 residues. V lost 4 bases to trimming and J lost 1 base, with 7 bases between them. This chain's CDR3 is CASSSTVNYGYTF. Written as DNA, the CDR3 is TGTGCCAGCAGTTCGACAGTTAACTATGGCTACACCTTC.

To note about this clonotype: This may be a read error, as it is one base from a much larger clone. The chain is built from TRBV28 and TRBJ2-7, with D perhaps matching TRBD2 (6 bases). The CDR3 is made up of 17 amino acids. With 4 bases removed from V and 5 bases from J, the gap between germline ends came to 24 bases. Germline assignment: CDR1 MDHEN and CDR2 SYDVKM. For the CDR3, the DNA is TGTGCCAGCAGTTACCTTTTTGGGACTGGCGGGGATGACGAGCAGTACTTC. This encodes CASSYLFGTGGDDEQYF.

This clonotype was found many times. J is TRBJ2-1 and V is TRBV20-1, with D uncertain. Germline assignment: CDR1 DFQATT and CDR2 SNEGSKA (reference sequence). This CDR3 is 15 amino acids long. Trimming pared 0 bases from V and 6 bases from J, leaving 15 bases between. The CDR3 reads CSAREADQLGNEQFF. Written as DNA, the CDR3 is TGCAGTGCTAGAGAGGCCGACCAACTGGGCAATGAGCAGTTCTTC.

This clonotype occurred many times. The chain has TRBV6-1 and TRBJ2-7; D gene uncertain. The CDR3 is made up of 15 amino acids. Trimming stripped 5 bases from V and 3 bases from J, with 17 bases between. Germline V gene data show CDR1 as MNHNS and CDR2 as SASEGT. The CDR3 here is CASSPRPPGRYEQYF. The CDR3 coding sequence is TGTGCCAGCAGTCCCCGACCTCCAGGCCGCTACGAGCAGTACTTC.

This clonotype showed up just a few times. This chain links TRBV20-1 with TRBJ1-2; 10 bases map to TRBD1. Germline values: CDR1 DFQATT, CDR2 SNEGSKA (reference sequence). The CDR3 sequence is 16 residues long. V lost 7 bases, J lost 2 bases, and 13 bases stayed unmatched. CDR3 protein: CSGQGALTGPNYGYTF. CDR3 nucleotides: TGCAGTGGACAGGGGGCCCTCACAGGGCCCAACTATGGCTACACCTTC.

This chain connects TRBV5-5 to TRBJ2-5; no clear D. Germline loops: CDR1 SGHKS, CDR2 YYEKEE (reference sequence). Trimming cost V 0 bases and J 5 bases, with 11 bases left between them. There are 14 residues in the CDR3. The CDR3 reads CASSLDLRSETQYF. The CDR3 nucleotides read TGTGCCAGCAGCTTGGACCTTAGATCGGAGACCCAGTACTTC.

The rearrangement joins TRBV12-3 or TRBV12-4 to TRBJ1-5, with D perhaps matching TRBD1 (6 bases). V was trimmed by 5 bases and J by 0 bases, leaving 17 bases between them. This CDR3 contains 17 residues. CDR3 loop: CASSPGQNTYSNQPQHF. The CDR3 bases are TGTGCCAGCAGTCCCGGACAGAATACCTATAGCAATCAGCCCCAGCATTTT.

The V and J genes are TRBV6-1 and TRBJ1-5, with TRBD1 matching 10 bases. From germline, CDR1 is MNHNS and CDR2 SASEGT. This CDR3 is built from 16 residues. V lost 4 bases to trimming and J lost 4 bases; unmatched junction nucleotides: 7. The CDR3 here is CASSVRTGGTNQPQHF. As DNA, the CDR3 is TGTGCCAGCAGTGTAAGGACAGGGGGTACGAATCAGCCCCAGCATTTT.